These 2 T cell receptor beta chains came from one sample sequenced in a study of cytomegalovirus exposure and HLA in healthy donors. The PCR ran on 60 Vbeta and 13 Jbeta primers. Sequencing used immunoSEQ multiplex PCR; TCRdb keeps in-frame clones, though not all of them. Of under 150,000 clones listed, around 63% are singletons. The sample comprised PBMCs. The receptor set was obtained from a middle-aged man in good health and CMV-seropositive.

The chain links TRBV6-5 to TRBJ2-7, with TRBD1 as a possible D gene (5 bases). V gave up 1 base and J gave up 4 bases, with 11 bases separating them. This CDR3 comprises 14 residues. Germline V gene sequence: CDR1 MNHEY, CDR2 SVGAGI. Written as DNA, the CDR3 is TGTGCCAGCAGTTACTGGGGCACCCAATACGAGCAGTACTTC. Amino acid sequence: CASSYWGTQYEQYF.

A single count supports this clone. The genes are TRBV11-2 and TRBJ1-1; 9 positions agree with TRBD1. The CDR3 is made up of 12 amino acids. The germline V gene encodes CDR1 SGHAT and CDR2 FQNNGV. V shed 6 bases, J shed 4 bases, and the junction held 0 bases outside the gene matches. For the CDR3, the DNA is TGTGCCAGCAGGACAGGGGGCACTGAAGCTTTCTTT. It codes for CASRTGGTEAFF.